The 3 T cell receptor beta chains listed next were all sequenced from one sample in a study of identical twins (dated by TCRdb to the mid-2010s). The protocol used for the library was 5' RACE. Reads for this sample came from an Illumina HiSeq 2000. The public reads were reprocessed in TCRdb via fastp at Q25 and MiXCR, keeping in-frame beta chains. CDR3 protein duplicates are merged, each entry listing the most common genes and DNA. The sample table holds 400,000 to 500,000 distinct CDR3 sequences, of which about 13% were seen once. Of the sample, about 0.94% falls within the top ten clones. In addition, the sample was reused for a study of yellow fever vaccine responses in identical twins.

The sequenced material came from CD4+ T cells sorted from blood. These receptor sequences come from a woman aged 18 to 35 in good health.

This sequence joins TRBV5-1 and TRBJ2-2, with TRBD1 identical over 10 bases. V lost 6 bases and J lost 5; bases outside the gene matches: 4. The CDR3 extends over 14 amino acids. Germline loops: CDR1 SGHRS, CDR2 YFSETQ. In nucleotides, the CDR3 is TGCGCCAGCAATCAGGACAGGGGGACCGGGGAGCTGTTTTTT. This encodes CASNQDRGTGELFF.

The chain carries TRBV6-1 and TRBJ2-3, with TRBD1 matching over 12 bases. The ends lost 6 bases at V and 5 bases at J; junction bases unmatched: 12. The CDR3 runs to 17 residues. Germline loops: CDR1 MNHNS, CDR2 SASEGT. The CDR3 DNA is TGTGCCAGCAGGAATCTGGGACAGGGGGCGTCGGGAGATACGCAGTATTTT. This encodes CASRNLGQGASGDTQYF.

This clonotype was seen a few times. The chain joins TRBV6-5 to TRBJ2-1; 9 nucleotides match TRBD2. The CDR3 runs 13 residues. After removal of 4 bases from V and 12 bases from J, the junction contained 7 bases not matched to a gene. Germline CDR1 reads MNHEY; CDR2 reads SVGAGI. CDR3 loop: CASSWVGLAPQFF. The CDR3 nucleotides read TGTGCCAGCAGTTGGGTGGGACTAGCCCCGCAGTTCTTC.